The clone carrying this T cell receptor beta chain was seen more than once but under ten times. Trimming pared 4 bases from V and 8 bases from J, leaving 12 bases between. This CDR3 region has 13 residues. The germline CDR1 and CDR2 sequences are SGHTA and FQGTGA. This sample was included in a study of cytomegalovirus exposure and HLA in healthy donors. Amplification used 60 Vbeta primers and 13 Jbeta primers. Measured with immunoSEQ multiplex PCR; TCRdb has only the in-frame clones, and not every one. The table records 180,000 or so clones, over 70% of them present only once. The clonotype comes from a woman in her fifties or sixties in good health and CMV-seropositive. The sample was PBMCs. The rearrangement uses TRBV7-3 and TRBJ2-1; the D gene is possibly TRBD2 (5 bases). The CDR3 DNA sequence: TGTGCCAGCAGCTCAAGGGAGACGGATGAGCAGTTCTTC. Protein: CASSSRETDEQFF.